This T cell receptor (beta chain) was identified in a study of breast tumors, draining lymph nodes, adjacent tissues. TCRdb fed the multiplex PCR reads into MiXCR, producing one record per CDR3 protein. This sample yields under 30,000 distinct CDR3 sequences, of which around 25% are seen a single time; roughly 14% belongs to the top ten. Study-wide results and caveats: Tumor TCR diversity was below lymph nodes but above nontumor tissue. That most tumor T cells come from lymph nodes remained unproven.

Concerning this clonotype: Its target is not known.

The sequence derives from a female donor with breast cancer. Some clones in this sample may be carry-over from other donors' samples. The sequenced material came from breast tumor tissue.

The CDR3 loop reads CASRAVLNTEAFF. The DNA of the CDR3 is TGCGCCAGCAGGGCAGTGCTCAACACTGAAGCTTTCTTT. This chain connects TRBV10-2 to TRBJ1-1; D remains unclear. In germline, CDR1 is WSHSY, CDR2 SAAADI. V gave up 6 bases and J gave up 2 bases, with 10 bases separating them. The CDR3 sequence is 13 residues long.